These T cell receptor beta chains were read from a single sample in a study of regulatory T cells in long-lasting Graves disease. TCRdb used MiXCR to reprocess the multiplex PCR reads, holding one entry per CDR3 protein. The repertoire holds approximately 400,000 distinct CDR3 sequences, around 15% seen once, with about 24% in the top ten. Sequenced here: peripheral blood mononuclear cells (PBMCs), sampled at new diagnosis, from a patient treated with antithyroid drugs. The receptors derive from a female donor with Graves disease. Both conserved end residues are part of each CDR3. Fields, in order: V gene, J gene, D gene, clone size, CDR3 DNA, CDR3 protein. A D gene is named only where the DNA matches it firmly. The listing skips clone size in some rows; elsewhere it reads once, few, many or a size class.

v_call: TRBV29-1; j_call: TRBJ1-2; d_call: .; clone_size: .; cdr3_nt: TGCAGCGTCTCAACCCGGGAAGACACCTATGGCTACACCTTC; cdr3_aa: CSVSTREDTYGYTF
v_call: TRBV12-3/TRBV12-4; j_call: TRBJ1-3; d_call: .; clone_size: many; cdr3_nt: TGTGCCAGCAGTTTTAACCTCGAATCCGGGTACTCTGGAAACACCATATATTTT; cdr3_aa: CASSFNLESGYSGNTIYF
v_call: TRBV15; j_call: TRBJ1-5; d_call: TRBD1; clone_size: .; cdr3_nt: TGTGCCACCAGCAGAGATTTGGCAGGGGGCAAAAGTCAGCCCCAGCATTTT; cdr3_aa: CATSRDLAGGKSQPQHF
v_call: TRBV28; j_call: TRBJ1-2; d_call: .; clone_size: many; cdr3_nt: TGTGCCAGCAGCCTGGGGATCAGGACAGAGCGATCCTATGGCTACACCTTC; cdr3_aa: CASSLGIRTERSYGYTF
v_call: TRBV5-1; j_call: TRBJ1-2; d_call: .; clone_size: many; cdr3_nt: TGCGCCAGCAGCCCGGTGGGCAGTTTCTATGGCTACACCTTC; cdr3_aa: CASSPVGSFYGYTF
v_call: TRBV5-6; j_call: TRBJ1-5; d_call: .; clone_size: many; cdr3_nt: TGTGCCAGCAGCTTTTGGGGGGCGAAGAGCAATCAGCCCCAGCATTTT; cdr3_aa: CASSFWGAKSNQPQHF
v_call: TRBV12-3/TRBV12-4; j_call: TRBJ1-5; d_call: .; clone_size: many; cdr3_nt: TGTGCCAGCAGTTTACTCATGGGTCAGCCCCAGCATTTT; cdr3_aa: CASSLLMGQPQHF
v_call: TRBV6-5; j_call: TRBJ2-3; d_call: TRBD2; clone_size: many; cdr3_nt: TGTGCCAGCAGTTCATACGGGAGGGCGGTTGCAGATACGCAGTATTTT; cdr3_aa: CASSSYGRAVADTQYF
v_call: TRBV27; j_call: TRBJ2-7; d_call: .; clone_size: few; cdr3_nt: TGTGCCAGCAGAGCAGGGGACTACCAATACGAGCAGTACTTC; cdr3_aa: CASRAGDYQYEQYF
v_call: TRBV7-2; j_call: TRBJ2-1; d_call: .; clone_size: many; cdr3_nt: TGTGCCAGCAGCAAGACCGGGAAGGGAACCTACAATGAGCAGTTCTTC; cdr3_aa: CASSKTGKGTYNEQFF
v_call: TRBV7-2; j_call: TRBJ2-4; d_call: .; clone_size: many; cdr3_nt: TGTGCCAGCAGCTTAGCACAATCCGGACCCGTACTAGCCAAAAACATTCAGTACTTC; cdr3_aa: CASSLAQSGPVLAKNIQYF
v_call: TRBV6-1; j_call: TRBJ2-5; d_call: .; clone_size: .; cdr3_nt: TGTGCCAGCAGCTTATTACCCCTTAAAACCCAGTACTTC; cdr3_aa: CASSLLPLKTQYF
v_call: TRBV27; j_call: TRBJ2-1; d_call: TRBD2; clone_size: .; cdr3_nt: TGTGCCAGCACAACGGGGGGTTCTCTCAATGAGCAGTTCTTC; cdr3_aa: CASTTGGSLNEQFF
v_call: TRBV7-2; j_call: TRBJ2-3; d_call: TRBD1; clone_size: many; cdr3_nt: TGTGCCAGCAGCTCGGGACAGGGGGCATCAGATACGCAGTATTTT; cdr3_aa: CASSSGQGASDTQYF
v_call: TRBV7-3; j_call: TRBJ2-2; d_call: .; clone_size: many; cdr3_nt: TGTGCCAGCAGCCCCCCCGCGGCTCCGAACACCGGGGAGCTGTTTTTT; cdr3_aa: CASSPPAAPNTGELFF
v_call: TRBV5-4; j_call: TRBJ2-7; d_call: TRBD2; clone_size: few; cdr3_nt: TGTGCCAGCAGCTTGGATGGTAGCGGGCCGCTTGGGTCCTACGAGCAGTACTTC; cdr3_aa: CASSLDGSGPLGSYEQYF
v_call: TRBV18; j_call: TRBJ1-1; d_call: TRBD1; clone_size: many; cdr3_nt: TGTGCCAGCTCACCGGGACAGTACACTGAAGCTTTCTTT; cdr3_aa: CASSPGQYTEAFF
v_call: TRBV24-1; j_call: TRBJ1-5; d_call: .; clone_size: .; cdr3_nt: TGTGCCACCAGTGACCCCTCGGAGGGGCAGATAAATCAGCCCCAGCATTTT; cdr3_aa: CATSDPSEGQINQPQHF
v_call: TRBV3-1; j_call: TRBJ1-1; d_call: .; clone_size: many; cdr3_nt: TGTGCCAGCAGCCAAGAAATGGGGCAAAAAGCTTTCTTT; cdr3_aa: CASSQEMGQKAFF
v_call: TRBV6-2/TRBV6-3; j_call: TRBJ2-2; d_call: TRBD2; clone_size: .; cdr3_nt: TGTGCCAGCAGTTACAACCGGGAGGGCCCCGACACCGGGGAGCTGTTTTTT; cdr3_aa: CASSYNREGPDTGELFF
v_call: TRBV3-1; j_call: TRBJ1-1; d_call: TRBD1; clone_size: many; cdr3_nt: TGTGCCAGCAGCCCACCTCAGGGGGCAGGAGCTGAAGCTTTCTTT; cdr3_aa: CASSPPQGAGAEAFF
v_call: TRBV7-6; j_call: TRBJ2-4; d_call: .; clone_size: many; cdr3_nt: TGTGCCAGCAGCTTAGGTGGCCTGTACGGCGTAGCCAAAAACATTCAGTACTTC; cdr3_aa: CASSLGGLYGVAKNIQYF
v_call: TRBV12-3/TRBV12-4; j_call: TRBJ2-4; d_call: .; clone_size: many; cdr3_nt: TGTGCCAGCAGCGCTGAACGGGGGTCAGCCAAAAACATTCAGTACTTC; cdr3_aa: CASSAERGSAKNIQYF
v_call: TRBV20-1; j_call: TRBJ1-5; d_call: .; clone_size: many; cdr3_nt: TGCAGTGCTCGTTTACCGAATCAGCCCCAGCATTTT; cdr3_aa: CSARLPNQPQHF
v_call: TRBV29-1; j_call: TRBJ1-3; d_call: TRBD1; clone_size: few; cdr3_nt: TGCAGCGTTGTCCAGGGGGCTGGAAACACCATATATTTT; cdr3_aa: CSVVQGAGNTIYF
v_call: TRBV14; j_call: TRBJ2-1; d_call: .; clone_size: .; cdr3_nt: TGTGCCAGCAGCCAAGATGGACCCTGGCAACAGGGAGGCGGGTACAATGAGCAGTTCTTC; cdr3_aa: CASSQDGPWQQGGGYNEQFF
v_call: TRBV6-1; j_call: TRBJ2-7; d_call: .; clone_size: .; cdr3_nt: TGTGCCAGCAGTGGCGACGGAACGGTCTACGAGCAGTACTTC; cdr3_aa: CASSGDGTVYEQYF
v_call: TRBV5-5; j_call: TRBJ1-2; d_call: .; clone_size: few; cdr3_nt: TGTGCCAGCAGCTTCGACGAGGCTCCTAACTATGGCTACACCTTC; cdr3_aa: CASSFDEAPNYGYTF
v_call: TRBV10-3; j_call: TRBJ1-5; d_call: .; clone_size: many; cdr3_nt: TGTGCCATCAGTGAGGGAAGGGCAGGTAGTCAGCCCCAGCATTTT; cdr3_aa: CAISEGRAGSQPQHF